This TCR beta chain derives from a study of regulatory T cells in long-lasting Graves disease. The table lists this clonotype with many counts. Time point defined: newly diagnosed GD, antithyroid drugs for less than 3 months. Construction of the TCR library relied on RNA isolated from PBMCs. According to the study, TCR beta libraries were built with iRepertoire HTBI primers and CDR3-region Arm-PCR. From the multiplex PCR reads, TCRdb called clonotypes with MiXCR, one entry per CDR3 protein. The sample contains some 500,000 distinct CDR3 sequences, about 13% of which appear only once. CDR1 is SQVTM, CDR2 ANQGSEA, per germline. V was pared by 4 bases and J by 0 bases, with 10 bases between. CDR3 length equals 14 residues. These sequences were also reported in another study, on T cells in Graves' hyperthyroidism and ophthalmopathy. This second study says: HTBI primers were employed in a first-round RT-PCR of the TCR CDR3. Most thyroid clonotypes expanded above 0.001 appeared in blood too. The model identified upcoming ophthalmopathy a median approximately six months ahead of onset.

This TCR came from a man aged 25-40 years with Graves disease. The V gene is TRBV29-1, the J gene TRBJ2-1; tentatively, D is TRBD2 (6 bases). The sequences come from peripheral blood mononuclear cells (PBMCs), collected at new diagnosis, from a patient treated with antithyroid drugs. The DNA for the CDR3 is TGCAGCGTTGTTCAGGAGGGCTCCTACAATGAGCAGTTCTTC. Its protein is CSVVQEGSYNEQFF.